This T cell receptor beta chain was obtained from a study of memory CD4+ T cells and cytomegalovirus serostatus. Study-wide findings and caveats: Repertoires predicted CMV serostatus with median bootstrapped AUC of 0.95. The CMV-associated TCR signature appears largely within the CD4+ memory repertoire.

Single viable CD3+CD4+CD8-CD45RO+ cells were sorted as the memory CD4+ T cells. Serum IgG to CMV pp150, pp28, p38 and p52 defined serostatus. This CDR3 comprises 17 residues. The V gene lost 0 bases and the J gene lost 2 bases, with 17 bases spanning the gap. The V gene's germline CDR1 is LNHDA and CDR2 SQIVND (reference sequence). Data came from immunoSEQ multiplex PCR; TCRdb stores just in-frame clones and leaves some out. The sample gives 35,000 to 45,000 clones, 75% to 85% of which show up once; approximately 0.81% is in the top ten. This clone was found once. Its antigen is unidentified. Input material: memory CD4+ T cells from blood. This sequence joins TRBV19 and TRBJ2-7, with D hard to call. This sequence originates from an adult in good health and CMV-seronegative. CDR3 coding DNA: TGTGCCAGTAGTATAGATCAGGTAGAACCCCCTACCTACGAGCAGTACTTC. Translating it yields CASSIDQVEPPTYEQYF.